This T cell receptor beta chain came from a study of CD8+ T cells in alopecia areata. Turning to the study itself: Treatment of the treated patients consisted of oral tofacitinib, 5 to 10 mg twice daily.

Specified treatment: oral pan-JAK inhibitor, 5-10 mg twice daily. Sequencing relied on a cDNA template that was reverse transcribed from extracted RNA. The protocol was immunoSEQ multiplex PCR, while the TCRdb copy is restricted to in-frame clones and leaves out a portion. Of about 190,000 clones listed, more than 55% are singletons. The length of the CDR3 is 13 residues. The V and J ends lost 3 bases and 0 bases respectively, with 4 bases between them. CDR1 is KGHSH, CDR2 LQKENI, per germline. This clone was counted between two and nine times. Its antigen remains unknown. Study-wide findings and caveats: Clonality in the scalp and expanded CD8+ clones ranked among the top 100 were significantly decreased by tofacitinib. Sequencing of scalp samples also captures resident alphabeta T cells of normal skin.

The genes are TRBV18 and TRBJ2-3; no firm D call. The sequencing here drew on CD4+ T cells sorted from blood, taken at week 4, from a patient treated with tofacitinib. The sequence was collected from a human donor with alopecia areata. The CDR3 DNA reads TGTGCCAGCTCACCTATGAGCACAGATACGCAGTATTTT. Amino acids: CASSPMSTDTQYF. Together with reference TRBV18 and TRBJ2-3, the CDR3 gives the full variable domain: NAGVMQNPRHLVRRRGQEARLRCSPMKGHSHVYWYRQLPEEGLKFMVYLQKENIIDESGMPKERFSAEFPKEGPSILRIQQVVRGDSAAYFCASSPMSTDTQYFGPGTRLTVL.